The sequence of this T cell receptor beta chain was determined in a study of blood T cells in healthy people across ages (dated by TCRdb to between 2014 and 2017). Describing the broader study: In model experiments, template switching captured about one uniquely barcoded TCR beta cDNA molecule for every two T cells. Using the same blood draw, the study looked at two additional independent replicas of 1 million unique cDNA reads for two donors, one aged 18 to 30 and the other aged 80 or older. Four age groups were formed from the donors: young (average roughly 16 years), middle-aged (around 39), aged (about 62) and long-lived (about 80). To avoid experimental bias, donors of different ages were randomly spread across the sequencing lanes. To track age-related changes in TCR beta repertoire diversity, the study relied on deep sequencing normalized with unique cDNA molecular identifiers.

Beyond this particular receptor, the publication reports: Compared with the aged group, the long-lived group had more naive CD4+ T cells, fewer expanded clones and increased TCR diversity, a pattern suggesting age selection. Donor CMV infection status was unknown, potentially confounding age-related changes in expanded clonotypes. Observed TCR beta diversity per million T cells fell roughly linearly with age, and a significant reduction was already apparent by age roughly 40. Conclusive comparison of naive and antigen-experienced compartments was prevented by the profiling of bulk unsorted PBMCs. There was a strong correlation between observed TCR beta diversity and the percentage of naive T cells measured by flow cytometry. Estimates of total diversity based on one million sequenced T cells were regarded as lower bounds and as underestimates.

On this clonotype: The antigen it recognizes is unknown. The sample holds no much larger clone one base away, and base qualities are not on file.

Systemically healthy Caucasian individuals from Russia, 35 to 50 in total and aged roughly 6 to 90 years, were included as donors. Each donor gave 9.5 to 10 milliliters of peripheral blood, drawn into EDTA-treated Vacutainer tubes. Ficoll-Paque density-gradient centrifugation was used to isolate PBMCs, with at least 6.5 million per sample. Total RNA was extracted from PBMCs with Trizol reagent, with at least 6 micrograms obtained per sample. For every donor, an aliquot of PBMCs went through flow cytometry to measure the percentages of naive CD45RAhigh/CD27high T cells. The library was produced with 5' RACE. Sequencing was carried out with an Illumina HiSeq 2500. A second about 7 to 11 cycle PCR used a sample-barcoded 5' primer and a J-beta primer mix. A template-switch 5' adaptor carrying 12 random nucleotides introduced a unique molecular identifier onto each TCR beta cDNA molecule. Each sample yielded at least 2.5 million CDR3-containing paired-end reads. First-strand cDNA was synthesized from all RNA with the Mint cDNA synthesis kit, primed by a TRBC-specific oligonucleotide. Following uracil-DNA glycosylase treatment, all cDNA underwent a first 18-cycle PCR with the universal primers M1SS and BC2_uni_R. The published analysis was carried out like this. For normalization, 1 million high-quality reads, each with a distinct molecular identifier, were randomly selected from each sample. Reads sharing molecular identifiers were discarded rather than binned into consensus sequences. CDR3 identification, clonotype clustering and error correction used MiTCR with a Q25 quality threshold and the strictest error-elimination algorithm. Lower-bound total TCR beta diversity was estimated with a nonparametric unseen species model using Euler transformation. Using fastp at Q25 and MiXCR, TCRdb reprocessed the public reads and kept productive beta chains. Each entry is one CDR3 protein sequence, shown with its most common DNA and genes. The V and J calls shown here were made by TCRdb, not taken from the authors' results. This sample holds about 670,000 distinct CDR3 sequences; approximately 52% were observed only once. The ten top clones hold about 13% of the sample.

Sequencing used blood. This TCR was recovered from a woman older than 75 in good health.

The DNA sequence follows: TGTGCCAGCAGCTTAACTAGCGGGAGAGTAAACGAGCAGTACTTC. It codes for CASSLTSGRVNEQYF. The chain links TRBV7-2 with TRBJ2-7; TRBD2 lines up with 11 middle nucleotides. The CDR1 and CDR2 encoded by the germline V gene are SGHTA and FQGNSA. Trimming leaves V shorter by 2 bases and J shorter by 5 bases, with the junction holding 5 bases beyond the gene matches. The CDR3 holds 15 amino acids from the cysteine to the phenylalanine. The entry retains the CDR3 DNA only, 45 bases that are in frame from base 1.